What follows are 25 T cell receptor beta chains derived from one specimen sequenced in a study of T cells after posttransplantation cyclophosphamide. Here immunoSEQ multiplex PCR was the method, and the copy in TCRdb shows in-frame clones only, minus some. The sample contains around 22,000 clones, less than 90% of which appear only once. Busulfan-fludarabine conditioning, marrow transplant, and cyclophosphamide on days +3 and +4 were administered. Sequenced material: PBMCs, taken after allogeneic stem cell transplant with posttransplant cyclophosphamide. The receptors originated from a female patient under 45 who received an allogeneic stem cell transplant from an unrelated donor, was CMV-positive, and had no GVHD. Some T cells here may be from the graft donor.

The V and J genes are TRBV6-1 and TRBJ1-2, with D possibly TRBD1 on 6 matching bases. Trimming stripped 2 bases from V and 7 bases from J, with 14 bases between. The CDR3 totals 14 residues. The germline V gene encodes CDR1 MNHNS and CDR2 SASEGT. CDR3 DNA: TGTGCCAGCAGTGAATTAGGACAGCTTCCTGGCTACACCTTC. This encodes CASSELGQLPGYTF.

The V and J genes are TRBV27 and TRBJ1-2; a possible D gene is TRBD1 (6 bases). This CDR3 spans 15 amino acids. Germline CDR1 MNHEY, CDR2 SMNVEV (reference sequence). V was trimmed by 5 bases and J by 4 bases, leaving 17 bases between them. The CDR3 bases are TGTGCCAGCAGTAAAAACAGGGAAATGGGCTATGGCTACACCTTC. Translating it yields CASSKNREMGYGYTF.

This clone came up a few times. The identical CDR3 is also encoded by other nucleotide sequences in the sample. The chain uses TRBV28 and TRBJ1-3, with D possibly being TRBD1 (6 bases). CDR1 and CDR2 from the germline V gene are MDHEN and SYDVKM. This CDR3 spans 16 amino acids. The germline V and J ends were trimmed by 7 bases and 0 bases, with 16 bases remaining between them. Here the CDR3 DNA reads TGTGCCAGCAAAGTACAGGGCGAGCCCTCTGGAAACACCATATATTTT. Encoded protein: CASKVQGEPSGNTIYF.

The V call is TRBV6-5, the J call TRBJ2-2; the match to TRBD1 covers 9 bases. V shed 10 bases, J shed 2 bases, and the junction held 5 bases outside the gene matches. Germline loops: CDR1 MNHEY, CDR2 SVGAGI. The CDR3 contains 14 residues. CDR3 amino acids: CATGQGPNTGELFF. The DNA of the CDR3 is TGTGCCACTGGACAGGGGCCTAACACCGGGGAGCTGTTTTTT.

The chain employs TRBV6-1 and TRBJ1-6; D is unclear. There are 12 residues in the CDR3. Looked up from germline, CDR1 is MNHNS and CDR2 is SASEGT. V dropped 8 bases and J dropped 7 bases, with 9 bases sitting between them. The DNA for the CDR3 is TGTGCCAGCCAGTATCCGAATTCACCCCTCCACTTT. Its translation is CASQYPNSPLHF.

This chain uses TRBV7-8 with TRBJ2-5; D perhaps matches TRBD1 (5 bases). Near its end, the DNA agrees better with TRBJ2-7, so the J call may be wrong. This CDR3 region has 14 residues. Per the germline V gene, CDR1 is SGHVS and CDR2 is FQNEAQ. CDR3 loop: CASSFTKGSYEQYF. The CDR3 DNA follows: TGTGCCAGCAGCTTTACGAAGGGGTCCTACGAGCAGTACTTC.

The count of this clone is one. Different DNA sequences within this sample yield the same CDR3. This chain uses TRBV11-3 with TRBJ2-1; 9 bases fit TRBD2. Germline trimming cut 3 bases from V and 4 bases from J; bases unmatched to any gene: 1. Germline values: CDR1 SGHNT, CDR2 YENEEA. This CDR3 spans 14 amino acids. The CDR3 sequence is CASSFSGGYNEQFF. CDR3 sequence (DNA): TGTGCCAGCAGCTTTAGCGGGGGTTACAATGAGCAGTTCTTC.

The chain joins TRBV7-6 to TRBJ1-3, with D unclear. The V gene lost 5 bases and the J gene lost 5 bases, with 16 bases spanning the gap. Germline V lookup: CDR1 SGHVS, CDR2 FNYEAQ. The CDR3 totals 15 residues. CDR3 coding DNA: TGTGCCAGCAGCCGGACGGAGGGAGGGAGAAACACCATATATTTT. It yields the protein CASSRTEGGRNTIYF.

This clone was observed a few times. This chain connects TRBV9 to TRBJ1-3, with D unclear. Germline CDR1 and CDR2: SGDLS and YYNGEE. Between the trimmed V and J ends, which lost 1 base and 2 bases, there was a span of 10 bases. The CDR3 is made up of 15 amino acids. CDR3 region: CASSVRSSAGNTIYF. Written as DNA, the CDR3 is TGTGCCAGCAGCGTACGGTCTTCGGCTGGAAACACCATATATTTT.

CDR3 bases: TGTGCCAGTAGTATGTTAGGAGTGGGGAACACTGAAGCTTTCTTT. The encoded protein is CASSMLGVGNTEAFF. The gene calls are TRBV19 and TRBJ1-1; D gene unclear. The V gene lost 3 bases and the J gene lost 1 base, with 12 bases spanning the gap. Germline V gene sequence: CDR1 LNHDA, CDR2 SQIVND (reference sequence). This CDR3 has 15 residues.

The chain joins TRBV7-2 to TRBJ2-7, with 11 bases that match TRBD2. V dropped 5 bases and J dropped 1; count of bases not matched to a gene: 7. From germline, CDR1 is SGHTA and CDR2 FQGNSA. The CDR3 loop spans 16 amino acids. In DNA, the CDR3 is TGTGCCAGCAGCCCGTCCCTAGCGGGGGGATCCTACGAGCAGTACTTC. Its translation: CASSPSLAGGSYEQYF.

The gene calls are TRBV25-1 and TRBJ1-6; 7 bases are shared with TRBD1. The CDR3 sequence is 15 residues long. Germline trimming cut 5 bases from V and 8 bases from J; bases unmatched to any gene: 9. CDR1 MGHDK and CDR2 SYGVNS come from the germline V gene. CDR3 coding DNA: TGTGCCAGCAGTCCCGGGACAGCGTTGGATTCACCCCTCCACTTT. Encoded protein: CASSPGTALDSPLHF.

This clone was detected only once. V is TRBV5-5 and J is TRBJ1-5; TRBD1 matches at 8 bases. CDR1 SGHKS and CDR2 YYEKEE come from the germline V gene (reference sequence). The CDR3 consists of 15 residues. Trimming cost V 5 bases and J 1 base; bases outside gene matches: 5. The CDR3: CASSPDRGSNQPQHF. The CDR3, as DNA: TGTGCCAGCAGTCCAGACAGGGGAAGCAATCAGCCCCAGCATTTT.

The chain employs TRBV18 and TRBJ1-2; maybe TRBD1 (6 bases). CDR3 size: 16 residues. With 0 bases removed from V and 11 bases from J, the gap between germline ends came to 22 bases. Germline CDR1 is KGHSH and CDR2 is LQKENI. The CDR3 sequence: CASSPPSGGPYGPYTF. The CDR3 nucleotides are TGTGCCAGCTCACCACCGTCCGGGGGGCCTTATGGACCTTACACCTTC.

The chain combines TRBV4-1 with TRBJ2-2; TRBD2 aligns across 9 bases. The CDR3 spans 16 residues. After removal of 0 bases from V and 7 bases from J, the junction contained 6 bases not matched to a gene. The germline V gene encodes CDR1 MGHRA and CDR2 YSYEKL. The CDR3 DNA sequence: TGCGCCAGCAGCCAAGATCCTAGCGGGGTGGTCGGGGAGCTGTTTTTT. This codes for CASSQDPSGVVGELFF.

The rearrangement uses TRBV27 and TRBJ1-3; 7 nucleotides align to TRBD1. Trimming cost V 6 bases and J 4 bases; bases outside gene matches: 9. Germline CDR1 is MNHEY and CDR2 is SMNVEV (reference sequence). This CDR3 has 15 amino acids. Written as DNA, the CDR3 is TGTGCCAGCAGCCATCAAGGGGGCCTCGGAAACACCATATATTTT. Its translation: CASSHQGGLGNTIYF.

The V call is TRBV27, the J call TRBJ1-2; 7 bases are shared with TRBD1. The germline gives CDR1 MNHEY, CDR2 SMNVEV (reference sequence). The V segment lost 2 bases and the J segment 4 bases; nucleotides outside the gene matches: 4. CDR3 length equals 14 residues. CDR3 sequence: CASSLGGGPYGYTF. In DNA form, the CDR3 reads TGTGCCAGCAGTTTAGGAGGGGGCCCCTATGGCTACACCTTC.

V gene TRBV6-1 combines with J gene TRBJ1-2, with D perhaps TRBD1 (6 bases). V lost 0 bases, J lost 8 bases, and 19 bases lay in between. The CDR3 is 16 amino acids. The germline CDR1 and CDR2 sequences are MNHNS and SASEGT. The CDR3: CASSEALGQGINGYTF. DNA of the CDR3: TGTGCCAGCAGTGAAGCCCTCGGGCAGGGGATCAACGGCTACACCTTC.

This chain joins TRBV18 and TRBJ2-7; 9 bases fit TRBD1. The germline gives CDR1 KGHSH, CDR2 LQKENI. The CDR3 contains 14 residues. V lost 6 bases, J lost 7 bases, and 10 bases stayed unmatched. CDR3 protein: CASSPGTGIGEQYF. The CDR3 DNA is TGTGCCAGCTCCCCTGGGACAGGGATTGGAGAGCAGTACTTC. Full variable domain (rest looked up from reference TRBV18 and TRBJ2-7): NAGVMQNPRHLVRRRGQEARLRCSPMKGHSHVYWYRQLPEEGLKFMVYLQKENIIDESGMPKERFSAEFPKEGPSILRIQQVVRGDSAAYFCASSPGTGIGEQYFGPGTRLTVT.

V gene TRBV4-2 combines with J gene TRBJ1-1; perhaps TRBD1 as D (6 bases). Germline loops: CDR1 LGHNA, CDR2 YNFKEQ. Deletions cut 1 base from V and 0 bases from J, with 9 bases between. The CDR3 extends over 15 amino acids. The CDR3 region has the DNA TGTGCCAGCAGCCAAGCACAGGGAATGAACACTGAAGCTTTCTTT. This sequence encodes CASSQAQGMNTEAFF.

The chain employs TRBV6-5 and TRBJ1-1; D might be TRBD1 (6 bases). Germline V gene sequence: CDR1 MNHEY, CDR2 SVGAGI. The CDR3 loop spans 15 amino acids. V lost 4 bases, J lost 0 bases, and 12 bases lay in between. CDR3 in amino acids: CASSSGQSLNTEAFF. The CDR3 region has the DNA TGTGCCAGCAGTTCTGGACAGTCATTGAACACTGAAGCTTTCTTT.

This chain connects TRBV7-2 to TRBJ1-2; 10 bases agree with TRBD1. Trimming at V came to 1 base and at J to 6 bases, leaving 5 bases not matched to a gene. Germline CDR1 SGHTA, CDR2 FQGNSA. The CDR3 spans 15 residues. CDR3 coding DNA: TGTGCCAGCAGCTTAGGAGGGACAGGGGTCCATGGCTACACCTTC. Translated: CASSLGGTGVHGYTF.

V usage is TRBV6-6 and J usage is TRBJ1-4, with TRBD1 as a possible D gene (5 bases). This CDR3 contains 14 residues. Germline loops: CDR1 MNHNY, CDR2 SVGAGI (reference sequence). V was cut by 6 bases and J by 8 bases, with 16 bases left in between. The CDR3 loop reads CASSLAGRGEKLFF. CDR3 bases: TGTGCCAGCAGCCTGGCGGGGCGAGGCGAAAAACTGTTTTTT.

The chain joins TRBV11-1 to TRBJ1-4, with 9 nucleotides matching TRBD1. Germline loops: CDR1 SGHAT, CDR2 FQDESV (reference sequence). This CDR3 is 15 amino acids long. With 5 bases clipped from V and 5 bases from J, the junction kept 6 bases outside the gene matches. The CDR3 region has the DNA TGTGCCAGCAGCCAAGGCGGGACAGGGAATGAAAAACTGTTTTTT. It codes for CASSQGGTGNEKLFF.

V is TRBV27 and J is TRBJ1-2, with 10 bases matching TRBD1. Per germline, CDR1 MNHEY and CDR2 SMNVEV (reference sequence). The CDR3 totals 17 residues. J was trimmed by 2 bases and V by 2 bases; bases with no gene match: 8. CDR3 coding DNA: TGTGCCAGCAGTTTAGTGGACAGACAGGGGGCCAACTATGGCTACACCTTC. This gives the protein CASSLVDRQGANYGYTF.